This T cell receptor (beta chain) was captured in a study of OX40 agonist ivuxolimab in advanced cancers. V dropped 4 bases and J dropped 5; count of bases not matched to a gene: 6. This CDR3 has 15 residues. CDR1 is LNHDA and CDR2 is SQIVND in the germline V gene (reference sequence). Peripheral blood came from all dose cohorts at three timepoints. Generated by immunoSEQ multiplex PCR, the TCRdb table keeps only in-frame clones and is missing some. The sample carries 77,000 or so clones, more than 75% recorded once. The rearrangement links TRBV19 to TRBJ2-5; 11 nucleotides line up with TRBD2. Source: CD4+ or CD8+ T cells sorted from blood, taken in a trial of the OX40 agonist ivuxolimab. The source of this sequence is an adult with an advanced solid tumor such as melanoma, head and neck, liver or kidney cancer. CDR3 amino acids: CASSRLAGGLETQYF. The DNA for the CDR3 is TGTGCCAGTAGTAGATTAGCGGGGGGGCTGGAGACCCAGTACTTC.